These 21 T cell receptor beta chains came from one sample sequenced in a study of regulatory T cells. General observations from the study: In CD3G-deficient patients, conventional CD4+ T cells were enriched for hydrophobic CDR3 residues at positions 6 and 7.

The antigens for these receptors are not known. Primers: 52 TRBV forward and 13 TRBJ reverse. Profiling relied on immunoSEQ multiplex PCR, and the TCRdb table lists in-frame clones only, not all of them. In the table there are tens of thousands of clones, 70% to 90% of which are singletons. The specimen was conventional CD4+ T cells sorted from blood. The receptors come from a child aged 5-17 years with CD3G deficiency.

This sequence joins TRBV6-6 and TRBJ1-1; tentative D call: TRBD1 (6 bases). The CDR3 contains 15 residues. Looked up from germline, CDR1 is MNHNY and CDR2 is SVGAGI (reference sequence). V was pared by 0 bases and J by 1 base, with 9 bases between. The CDR3 spells CASSYSRGGNTEAFF. The CDR3 bases are TGTGCCAGCAGTTACTCAAGGGGGGGGAACACTGAAGCTTTCTTT.

The CDR3 region has the DNA TGTGCCAGCAGCGTGGACTGGGACTACGAGCAGTACTTC. This translates into CASSVDWDYEQYF. V usage is TRBV11-2 and J usage is TRBJ2-7; D perhaps matches TRBD2 (5 bases). The germline gives CDR1 SGHAT, CDR2 FQNNGV. With 5 bases removed from V and 3 bases from J, the gap between germline ends came to 11 bases. CDR3 length equals 13 residues. The variable domain in full, with the rest retrieved from reference TRBV11-2 and TRBJ2-7, is EAGVAQSPRYKIIEKRQSVAFWCNPISGHATLYWYQQILGQGPKLLIQFQNNGVVDDSQLPKDRFSAERLKGVDSTLKIQPAKLEDSAVYLCASSVDWDYEQYFGPGTRLTVT.

The chain links TRBV10-3 to TRBJ2-7, with no clear D. Trimming stripped 10 bases from V and 4 bases from J, with 11 bases between. Germline CDR1 reads ENHRY; CDR2 reads SYGVKD. CDR3 length: 11 amino acids. CDR3 coding DNA: TGTGCCACCCGAGCCTTGTACGAGCAGTACTTC. Translated, it gives CATRALYEQYF.

The rearrangement uses TRBV6-6 and TRBJ2-7; possibly TRBD2 for D (6 bases). V was cut by 7 bases and J by 6 bases, with 19 bases left in between. Germline V gene sequence: CDR1 MNHNY, CDR2 SVGAGI (reference sequence). The CDR3 is 14 amino acids. As DNA, the CDR3 is TGTGCCAGCAACGACCCGGGGGTAGGGCGCGAGCAGTACTTC. Its protein product is CASNDPGVGREQYF.

The V gene is TRBV30, the J gene TRBJ1-2; 9 bases are shared with TRBD1. The CDR3 length is 13 residues. Per germline, CDR1 GTSNPN and CDR2 SVGIG (reference sequence). With 1 base clipped from V and 5 bases from J, the junction kept 2 bases outside the gene matches. CDR3 nucleotides: TGTGCCTGGAGTGAGGACAGGGGTTATGGCTACACCTTC. Its protein product is CAWSEDRGYGYTF.

The genes are TRBV11-3 and TRBJ2-5; TRBD1 agrees at 7 bases. The J call may be faulty, since TRBJ2-7 better matches the DNA end. CDR1 and CDR2 (germline): SGHNT, YENEEA. This CDR3 is built from 14 residues. DNA for the CDR3: TGTGCCAGCAGCTATTCCCGGGACAGCTACGAGCAGTACTTC. This translates into CASSYSRDSYEQYF.

CDR3 protein: CASSDLDGAYEQYF. In DNA form, the CDR3 reads TGTGCCAGCAGTGACTTGGACGGAGCCTACGAGCAGTACTTC. The chain carries TRBV6-1 and TRBJ2-7; D uncertain. Per germline, CDR1 MNHNS and CDR2 SASEGT. V was pared by 3 bases and J by 2 bases, with 11 bases between. The CDR3 loop spans 14 amino acids.

The CDR3 DNA reads as TGTGCCAGCAGCTTACAGGTGTTGGGGACAGTCTCCTACGAGCAGTACTTC. This encodes CASSLQVLGTVSYEQYF. This rearrangement joins TRBV7-8 to TRBJ2-7, with 7 bases matching TRBD1. The V gene's germline CDR1 is SGHVS and CDR2 FQNEAQ. Trimming at V came to 2 bases and at J to 0 bases, leaving 10 bases not matched to a gene. This CDR3 is 17 amino acids long.

The chain employs TRBV5-1 and TRBJ2-3, with D possibly matching TRBD2 (7 bases). Trimming took off 4 bases at V and 0 bases at J, with 21 bases between the two ends. The length of the CDR3 is 18 residues. Germline CDR1 reads SGHRS; CDR2 reads YFSETQ. The CDR3 spells CASSRLAGGRESTDTQYF. DNA for the CDR3: TGCGCCAGCAGCCGCTTGGCCGGGGGGCGGGAGAGCACAGATACGCAGTATTTT.

This rearrangement joins TRBV10-2 to TRBJ2-1, with D possibly TRBD1 on 6 matching bases. With 6 bases removed from V and 0 bases from J, the gap between germline ends came to 15 bases. Germline CDR1 is WSHSY and CDR2 is SAAADI. This CDR3 is 16 amino acids long. The CDR3 reads CASRGARGTSYNEQFF. CDR3 sequence (DNA): TGCGCCAGCAGGGGGGCTCGAGGTACCTCCTACAATGAGCAGTTCTTC.

The V gene is TRBV19, the J gene TRBJ2-3; TRBD2 matches 9 bases. Trimming removed 3 bases from V and 5 bases from J; junction bases left unmatched: 6. Germline V gene lookup returns CDR1 LNHDA and CDR2 SQIVND (reference sequence). The CDR3 has 15 residues. The CDR3: CASSIGGRAGDTQYF. The CDR3 DNA follows: TGTGCCAGTAGTATCGGCGGGAGGGCCGGAGATACGCAGTATTTT.

The chain recombines TRBV19 with TRBJ1-1, with a tentative D call TRBD1 (6 bases). Germline assignment: CDR1 LNHDA and CDR2 SQIVND (reference sequence). Between the trimmed V and J ends, which lost 9 bases and 2 bases, there was a span of 13 bases. This CDR3 has 13 residues. The CDR3 loop is CASSYRDNTEAFF. CDR3 sequence (DNA): TGTGCCAGCTCCTACAGGGACAACACTGAAGCTTTCTTT.

The V gene is TRBV28, the J gene TRBJ2-3, with unresolved D. CDR1 MDHEN and CDR2 SYDVKM come from the germline V gene. The CDR3 is 15 residues long. Trimming stripped 5 bases from V and 2 bases from J, with 14 bases between. DNA for the CDR3: TGTGCCAGCAGTCAGGCCGGCGACCCCACAGATACGCAGTATTTT. Protein product: CASSQAGDPTDTQYF.

This chain uses TRBV28 with TRBJ2-7, with D perhaps TRBD1 (5 bases). The length of the CDR3 is 12 residues. Per germline, CDR1 MDHEN and CDR2 SYDVKM. Trimming took 3 bases from V and 6 from J, leaving 9 bases between them. CDR3 amino acids: CASSFSRGEQYF. The DNA for the CDR3 is TGTGCCAGCAGTTTTTCAAGGGGCGAGCAGTACTTC.

The chain combines TRBV6-1 with TRBJ2-7, with no clear D. Germline CDR1 is MNHNS and CDR2 is SASEGT. The CDR3 spans 14 residues. V lost 7 bases to trimming and J lost 4 bases, with 17 bases between them. The CDR3: CASKVGGGQYEQYF. The CDR3 DNA is TGTGCCAGCAAGGTAGGCGGCGGCCAGTACGAGCAGTACTTC.

The chain is built from TRBV7-9 and TRBJ2-1; 14 bases are a match to TRBD2. There are 15 residues in the CDR3. V lost 5 bases and J lost 9; bases outside the gene matches: 6. Germline values: CDR1 SEHNR, CDR2 FQNEAQ (reference sequence). Here the CDR3 DNA reads TGTGCCAGCAGCGCAGGACTAGCGGGAGGTCTTGAGCAGTTCTTC. This translates into CASSAGLAGGLEQFF.

The chain employs TRBV19 and TRBJ1-5; 7 bases align to TRBD1. V was clipped by 1 base and J by 4 bases; unmatched bases: 4. The CDR3 is made up of 15 amino acids. CDR1 is LNHDA, CDR2 SQIVND, per germline (reference sequence). CDR3 region: CASSIGVTGNQPQHF. DNA for the CDR3: TGTGCCAGTAGTATAGGGGTGACAGGGAATCAGCCCCAGCATTTT.

The chain couples TRBV10-3 to TRBJ2-7; TRBD2 matches at 10 bases. This CDR3 region has 14 residues. Germline V gives CDR1 ENHRY, CDR2 SYGVKD. The J segment lost 7 bases and the V segment lost 10 bases, leaving 13 bases of the junction unmatched. The CDR3 DNA follows: TGTGCCACCCGGGGGCTAGCGGGAGTAGGAGAGCAGTACTTC. Its translation is CATRGLAGVGEQYF.

J is TRBJ2-5 and V is TRBV5-1, with D unresolved. Trimming left V 1 base short and J 2 bases short, with 6 bases between. Germline V lookup: CDR1 SGHRS, CDR2 YFSETQ. The CDR3 is 13 residues long. CDR3 sequence: CASSLHFQETQYF. As DNA, the CDR3 is TGCGCCAGCAGCTTGCATTTTCAAGAGACCCAGTACTTC.

This clone was observed a handful of times. This sample also contains other DNA sequences that code for the same CDR3. This chain uses TRBV5-1 with TRBJ2-1; 11 positions match TRBD2. The CDR3 length is 15 residues. Germline values: CDR1 SGHRS, CDR2 YFSETQ. V was pared by 4 bases and J by 7 bases, with 7 bases of the junction left unmatched. The CDR3 DNA reads as TGCGCCAGCAGCGCGGGACTAGCGGCTAAGAATGAGCAGTTCTTC. It encodes CASSAGLAAKNEQFF.

This clone has only one observation. This rearrangement joins TRBV28 to TRBJ2-7; 11 nucleotides line up with TRBD2. CDR1 and CDR2 from the germline V gene are MDHEN and SYDVKM. The V gene end was trimmed by 6 bases and the J gene end by 4 bases; junction bases not matched to a gene: 2. The CDR3 is 13 amino acids. The CDR3, as DNA: TGTGCCAGCAGCATAGCGGGAGGGTACGAGCAGTACTTC. It codes for CASSIAGGYEQYF. The complete variable domain, with remaining parts taken from reference TRBV28 and TRBJ2-7, reads DVKVTQSSRYLVKRTGEKVFLECVQDMDHENMFWYRQDPGLGLRLIYFSYDVKMKEKGDIPEGYSVSREKKERFSLILESASTNQTSMYLCASSIAGGYEQYFGPGTRLTVT.